The TCR beta chain under discussion was sequenced for a study of shared clonotypes between healthy human individuals. Study-level points and caveats: Against clonotypes common to all four donors, non-shared ones had lower generation probabilities.

This clone was observed a single time. The antigen is not known. The naive CD8 subset, CD45RO-negative cells positively selected for CCR7, excluded terminally differentiated effector memory CD45RA+ cells. The J segment lost 0 bases and the V segment lost 3 bases, leaving 4 bases of the junction unmatched. The CDR3 has 16 residues. Germline V gene sequence: CDR1 MNHEY, CDR2 SMNVEV (reference sequence). Sequenced by immunoSEQ multiplex PCR; TCRdb stores in-frame clones only, minus some. Among around 1.9 million clones listed, approximately 92% were seen once. Input material: naive CD8+ T cells from PBMCs. The chain uses TRBV27 and TRBJ1-4, with TRBD1 identical over 7 bases. The sequence was collected from a man aged 18 to 35 in good health. Some clones in this sample may be carry-over from other donors' samples. CDR3 in DNA: TGTGCCAGCAGTTTGACAGGGTTTGCAACTAATGAAAAACTGTTTTTT. Residues: CASSLTGFATNEKLFF.